The entry that follows covers one T cell receptor beta chain sequence. Repertoires were generated with immunoSEQ multiplex PCR, while TCRdb's copy carries only in-frame clones and drops some. The sample contains roughly 14,000 clones, roughly nine tenths of which appear only once. Recruited during active infection, patients (from Seattle) were subsequently followed longitudinally. Germline V gene data show CDR1 as MDHEN and CDR2 as SYDVKM. V shed 2 bases and J 4 bases; nucleotides not matched to a gene: 8. This CDR3 has 16 amino acids. This specimen comes from a study of blood T cell repertoires in COVID-19. Whole-study context: Samples of COVID-19 (acute and convalescent) were obtained from the United States, Italy and Spain. Sample material is recorded as cDNA or gDNA derived from T cells, B-cell-depleted T cells, or PBMCs.

This receptor was taken from a woman aged 80 or older with COVID-19, enrolled during active disease. V and J are TRBV28 and TRBJ2-3; 8 nucleotides agree with TRBD2. The specimen sequenced was peripheral blood. In DNA form, the CDR3 reads TGTGCCAGCAGTTTAATGGGGTCGGGGGGGGCAGATACGCAGTATTTT. Its translation is CASSLMGSGGADTQYF.